This T cell receptor (beta chain) derives from a study of blood T cells in healthy people across ages. Study in general: Per every two T cells, about one barcoded beta molecule was captured by template switching.

Researchers report isolating at least 6.5 million PBMCs per sample. RNA extraction gave at least 5 micrograms of total RNA per sample. The second PCR ran roughly 6 to 11 cycles with a sample-barcoded 5' primer and J-beta primers. The template-switch adaptor, which had 12 random nucleotides, put a tag on each cDNA molecule. TCRdb analysed the 5' RACE reads with MiXCR anew, one entry per CDR3 protein. The sample contains 550,000 to 600,000 distinct CDR3 sequences, approximately 30% of which appear only once. Source material: blood. The clonotype was recovered from a woman aged 70-85 years in good health.

The CDR3 nucleotides are TGCGCCAGCAGCCAAGATTATGCTTCATCCTACGAGCAGTACTTC. Amino acids: CASSQDYASSYEQYF. The J gene is TRBJ2-7, the V gene TRBV4-3; D is ambiguous. From germline, CDR1 is LGHNA and CDR2 YSLEER. The CDR3 runs to 15 residues. V shed 0 bases and J shed 1 base, with 10 bases lying between them.